This T cell receptor (beta chain) was sequenced for a study of blood T cell repertoires in COVID-19. Profiling relied on immunoSEQ multiplex PCR, and the TCRdb table lists in-frame clones only, not all of them. Of several thousand clones detected, around 88% appear once; the ten largest clones hold approximately 7.2%. The CDR3 is made up of 14 amino acids. Trimming took off 4 bases at V and 4 bases at J, with 14 bases between the two ends. CDR1 and CDR2 (germline): SGHRS, YFSETQ. The origin of this receptor is a woman in her fifties or sixties with active or convalescent COVID-19. This sequence joins TRBV5-1 and TRBJ1-1; D possibly corresponds to TRBD1 (5 bases). What was sequenced was peripheral blood. The CDR3 nucleotides read TGCGCCAGCAGCCAGACAGAATGGGCCACTGAAGCTTTCTTT. Its translation is CASSQTEWATEAFF.